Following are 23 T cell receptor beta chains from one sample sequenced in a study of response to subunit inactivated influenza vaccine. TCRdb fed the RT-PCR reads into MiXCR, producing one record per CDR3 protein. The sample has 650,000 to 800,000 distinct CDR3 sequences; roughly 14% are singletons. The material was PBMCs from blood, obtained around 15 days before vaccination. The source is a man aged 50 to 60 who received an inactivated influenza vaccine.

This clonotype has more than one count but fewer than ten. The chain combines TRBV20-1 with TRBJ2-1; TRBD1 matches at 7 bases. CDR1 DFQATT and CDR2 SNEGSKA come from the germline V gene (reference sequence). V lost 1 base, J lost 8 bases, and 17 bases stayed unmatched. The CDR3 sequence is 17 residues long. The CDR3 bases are TGCAGTGCTAGAGGTCACAACAGGGGAGTGAAGTTGCATGAGCAGTTCTTC. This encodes CSARGHNRGVKLHEQFF.

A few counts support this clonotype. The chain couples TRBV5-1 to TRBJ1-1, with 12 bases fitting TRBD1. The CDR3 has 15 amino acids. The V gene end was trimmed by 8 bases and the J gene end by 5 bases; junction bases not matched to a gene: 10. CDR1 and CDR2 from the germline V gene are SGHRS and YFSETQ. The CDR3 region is CASYPGQGARTEAFF. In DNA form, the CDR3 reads TGCGCCAGTTACCCGGGACAGGGGGCGAGAACTGAAGCTTTCTTT. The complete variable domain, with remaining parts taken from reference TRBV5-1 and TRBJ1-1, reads KAGVTQTPRYLIKTRGQQVTLSCSPISGHRSVSWYQQTPGQGLQFLFEYFSETQRNKGNFPGRFSGRQFSNSRSEMNVSTLELGDSALYLCASYPGQGARTEAFFGQGTRLTVV.

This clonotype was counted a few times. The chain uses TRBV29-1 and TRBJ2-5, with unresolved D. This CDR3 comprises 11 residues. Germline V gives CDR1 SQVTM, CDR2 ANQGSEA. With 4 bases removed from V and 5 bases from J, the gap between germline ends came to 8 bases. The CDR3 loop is CSVAPGETQYF. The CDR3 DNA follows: TGCAGCGTTGCGCCCGGGGAGACCCAGTACTTC.

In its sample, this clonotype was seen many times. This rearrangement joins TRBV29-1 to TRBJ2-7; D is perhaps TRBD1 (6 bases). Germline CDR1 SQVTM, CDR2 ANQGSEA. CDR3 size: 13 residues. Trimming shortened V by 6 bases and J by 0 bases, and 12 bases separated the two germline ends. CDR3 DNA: TGCAGCGTCCGACAGGCCTCCTCCTACGAGCAGTACTTC. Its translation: CSVRQASSYEQYF.

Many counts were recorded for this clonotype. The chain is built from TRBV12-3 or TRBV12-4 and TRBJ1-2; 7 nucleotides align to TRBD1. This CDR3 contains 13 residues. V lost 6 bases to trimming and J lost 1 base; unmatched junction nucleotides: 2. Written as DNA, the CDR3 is TGTGCCAGCAGCGGACAGGTTAACTATGGCTACACCTTC. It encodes CASSGQVNYGYTF.

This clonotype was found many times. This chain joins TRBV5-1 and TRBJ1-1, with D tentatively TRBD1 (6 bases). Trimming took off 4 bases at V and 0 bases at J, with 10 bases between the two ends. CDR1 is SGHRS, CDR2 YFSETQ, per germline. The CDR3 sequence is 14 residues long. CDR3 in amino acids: CASSRQALNTEAFF. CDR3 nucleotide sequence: TGCGCCAGCAGCAGACAGGCACTGAACACTGAAGCTTTCTTT. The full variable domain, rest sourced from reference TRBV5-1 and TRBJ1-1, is KAGVTQTPRYLIKTRGQQVTLSCSPISGHRSVSWYQQTPGQGLQFLFEYFSETQRNKGNFPGRFSGRQFSNSRSEMNVSTLELGDSALYLCASSRQALNTEAFFGQGTRLTVV.

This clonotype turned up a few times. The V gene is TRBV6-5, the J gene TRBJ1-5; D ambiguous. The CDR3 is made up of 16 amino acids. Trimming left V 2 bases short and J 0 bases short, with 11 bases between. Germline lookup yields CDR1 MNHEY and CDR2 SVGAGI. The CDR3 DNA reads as TGTGCCAGCAGTTACCCCAAAGAGGGTAGCAATCAGCCCCAGCATTTT. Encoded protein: CASSYPKEGSNQPQHF.

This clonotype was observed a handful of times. The CDR3 reads CSASRIQETQYF. The CDR3 DNA is TGCAGTGCTAGTCGGATCCAAGAGACCCAGTACTTC. The V gene is TRBV20-1, the J gene TRBJ2-5; D gene ambiguous. V lost 3 bases, J lost 1 base, and 6 bases lay in between. Germline loops: CDR1 DFQATT, CDR2 SNEGSKA (reference sequence). The CDR3 loop spans 12 amino acids.

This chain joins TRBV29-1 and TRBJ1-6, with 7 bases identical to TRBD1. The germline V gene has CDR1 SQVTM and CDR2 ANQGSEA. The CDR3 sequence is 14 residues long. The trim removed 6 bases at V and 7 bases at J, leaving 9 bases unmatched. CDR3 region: CSVHSGTENSPLHF. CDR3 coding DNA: TGCAGCGTACACTCCGGGACAGAAAATTCACCCCTCCACTTT.

CDR3 amino acids: CASSLLSGSSSTDTQYF. For the CDR3, the DNA is TGTGCCAGCAGTTTGCTTAGCGGGAGTTCTAGCACAGATACGCAGTATTTT. This rearrangement joins TRBV27 to TRBJ2-3; 9 bases line up with TRBD2. CDR1 is MNHEY and CDR2 is SMNVEV in the germline V gene (reference sequence). The trim removed 3 bases at V and 0 bases at J, leaving 7 bases unmatched. The CDR3 runs to 17 residues.

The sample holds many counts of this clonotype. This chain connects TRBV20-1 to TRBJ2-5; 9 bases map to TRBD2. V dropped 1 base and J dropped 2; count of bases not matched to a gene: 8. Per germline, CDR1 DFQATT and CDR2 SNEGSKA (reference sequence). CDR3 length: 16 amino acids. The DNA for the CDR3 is TGCAGTGCTAGAGGGCTAGCGGGATCCTTACAAGAGACCCAGTACTTC. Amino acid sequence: CSARGLAGSLQETQYF.

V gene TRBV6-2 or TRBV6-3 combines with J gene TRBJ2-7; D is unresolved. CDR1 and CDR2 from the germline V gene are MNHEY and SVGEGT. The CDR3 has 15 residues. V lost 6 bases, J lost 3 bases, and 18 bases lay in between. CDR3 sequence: CASRASRPFIYEQYF. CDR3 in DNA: TGTGCCAGCAGGGCCTCCCGACCCTTTATCTACGAGCAGTACTTC.

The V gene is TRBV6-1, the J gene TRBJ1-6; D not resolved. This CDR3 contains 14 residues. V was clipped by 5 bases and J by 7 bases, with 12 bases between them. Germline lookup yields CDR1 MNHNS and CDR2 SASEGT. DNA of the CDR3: TGTGCCAGCAGTCAATACAGAACCAATTCACCCCTCCACTTT. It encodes CASSQYRTNSPLHF.

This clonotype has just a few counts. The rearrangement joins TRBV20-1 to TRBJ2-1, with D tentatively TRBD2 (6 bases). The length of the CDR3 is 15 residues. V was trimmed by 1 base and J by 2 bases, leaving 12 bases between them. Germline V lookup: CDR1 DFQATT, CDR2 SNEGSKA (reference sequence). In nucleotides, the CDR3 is TGCAGTGCTAGAGGCGCGGGGCTTCCCTACAATGAGCAGTTCTTC. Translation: CSARGAGLPYNEQFF.

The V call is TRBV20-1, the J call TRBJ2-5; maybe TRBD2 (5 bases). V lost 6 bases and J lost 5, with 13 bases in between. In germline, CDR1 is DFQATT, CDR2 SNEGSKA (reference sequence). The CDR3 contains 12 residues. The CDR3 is CSAPVPGETQYF. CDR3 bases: TGCAGTGCACCAGTCCCGGGGGAGACCCAGTACTTC.

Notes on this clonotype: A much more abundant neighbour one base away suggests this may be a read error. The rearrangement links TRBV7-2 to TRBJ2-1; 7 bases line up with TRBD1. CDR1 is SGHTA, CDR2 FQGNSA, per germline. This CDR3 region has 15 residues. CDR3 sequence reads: CATSLDRDSYNEQFF. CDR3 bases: TGTGCCACCAGCTTAGACAGGGATTCCTACAATGAGCAGTTCTTC.

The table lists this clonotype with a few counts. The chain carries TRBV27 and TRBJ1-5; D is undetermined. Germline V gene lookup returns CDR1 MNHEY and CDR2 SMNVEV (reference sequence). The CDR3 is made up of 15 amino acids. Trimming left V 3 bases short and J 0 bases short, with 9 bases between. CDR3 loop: CASSFNPYSNQPQHF. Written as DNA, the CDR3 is TGTGCCAGCAGTTTTAACCCCTATAGCAATCAGCCCCAGCATTTT.

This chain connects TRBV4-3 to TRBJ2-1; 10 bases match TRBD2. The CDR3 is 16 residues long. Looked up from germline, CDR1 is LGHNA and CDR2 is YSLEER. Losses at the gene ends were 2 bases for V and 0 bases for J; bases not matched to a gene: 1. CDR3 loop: CASSQRTSGSYNEQFF. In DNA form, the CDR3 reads TGCGCCAGCAGCCAACGGACTAGCGGCTCCTACAATGAGCAGTTCTTC.

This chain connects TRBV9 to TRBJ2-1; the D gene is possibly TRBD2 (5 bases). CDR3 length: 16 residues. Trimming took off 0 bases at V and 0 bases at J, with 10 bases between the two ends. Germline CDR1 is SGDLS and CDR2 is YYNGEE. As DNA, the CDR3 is TGTGCCAGCAGCGTAGTTGGACTTAGCTCCTACAATGAGCAGTTCTTC. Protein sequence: CASSVVGLSSYNEQFF. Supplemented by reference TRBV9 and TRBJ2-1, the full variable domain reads DSGVTQTPKHLITATGQRVTLRCSPRSGDLSVYWYQQSLDQGLQFLIQYYNGEERAKGNILERFSAQQFPDLHSELNLSSLELGDSALYFCASSVVGLSSYNEQFFGPGTRLTVL.

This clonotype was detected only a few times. CDR3: CASKTGGNHEQYF. DNA for the CDR3: TGTGCCAGCAAGACGGGAGGGAATCACGAGCAGTACTTC. The genes are TRBV6-1 and TRBJ2-7, with 8 nucleotides matching TRBD2. The CDR3 loop spans 13 amino acids. Looked up from germline, CDR1 is MNHNS and CDR2 is SASEGT. Trimming cost V 7 bases and J 5 bases; bases outside gene matches: 7.

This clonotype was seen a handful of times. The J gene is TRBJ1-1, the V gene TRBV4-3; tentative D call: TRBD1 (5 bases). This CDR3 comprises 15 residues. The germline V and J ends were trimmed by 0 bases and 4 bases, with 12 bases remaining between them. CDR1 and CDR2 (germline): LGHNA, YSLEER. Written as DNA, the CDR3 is TGCGCCAGCAGCCAAGATGGGGGGGTTACCACTGAAGCTTTCTTT. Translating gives CASSQDGGVTTEAFF.

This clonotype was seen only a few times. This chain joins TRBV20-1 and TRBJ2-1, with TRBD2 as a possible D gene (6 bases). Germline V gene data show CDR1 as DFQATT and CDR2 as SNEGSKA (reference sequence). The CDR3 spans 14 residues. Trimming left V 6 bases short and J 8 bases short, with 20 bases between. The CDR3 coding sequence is TGCAGTGCCCCTGAACGGGACTTTCACTATGAGCAGTTCTTC. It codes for CSAPERDFHYEQFF.

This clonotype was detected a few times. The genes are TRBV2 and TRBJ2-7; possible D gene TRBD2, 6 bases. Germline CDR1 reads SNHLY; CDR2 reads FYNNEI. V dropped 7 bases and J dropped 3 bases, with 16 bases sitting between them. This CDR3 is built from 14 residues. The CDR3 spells CASTLSRDLYEQYF. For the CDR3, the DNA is TGTGCCAGCACCCTCTCGCGGGATCTCTACGAGCAGTACTTC. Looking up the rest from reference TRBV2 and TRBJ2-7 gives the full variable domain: EPEVTQTPSHQVTQMGQEVILRCVPISNHLYFYWYRQILGQKVEFLVSFYNNEISEKSEIFDDQFSVERPDGSNFTLKIRSTKLEDSAMYFCASTLSRDLYEQYFGPGTRLTVT.